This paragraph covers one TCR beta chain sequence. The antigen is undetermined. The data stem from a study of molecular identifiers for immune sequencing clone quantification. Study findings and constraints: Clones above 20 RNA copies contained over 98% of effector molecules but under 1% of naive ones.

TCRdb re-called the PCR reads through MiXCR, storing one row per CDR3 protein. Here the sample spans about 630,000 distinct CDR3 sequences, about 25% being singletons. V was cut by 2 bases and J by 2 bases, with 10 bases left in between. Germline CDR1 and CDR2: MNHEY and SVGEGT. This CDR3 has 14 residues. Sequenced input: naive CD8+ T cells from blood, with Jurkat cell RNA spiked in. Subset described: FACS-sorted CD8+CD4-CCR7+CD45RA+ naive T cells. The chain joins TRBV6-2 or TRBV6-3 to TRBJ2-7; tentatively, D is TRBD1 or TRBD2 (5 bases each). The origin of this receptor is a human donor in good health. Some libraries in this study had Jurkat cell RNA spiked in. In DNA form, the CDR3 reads TGTGCCAGCAGTTACGGGGGTCCCACCTACGAGCAGTACTTC. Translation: CASSYGGPTYEQYF.